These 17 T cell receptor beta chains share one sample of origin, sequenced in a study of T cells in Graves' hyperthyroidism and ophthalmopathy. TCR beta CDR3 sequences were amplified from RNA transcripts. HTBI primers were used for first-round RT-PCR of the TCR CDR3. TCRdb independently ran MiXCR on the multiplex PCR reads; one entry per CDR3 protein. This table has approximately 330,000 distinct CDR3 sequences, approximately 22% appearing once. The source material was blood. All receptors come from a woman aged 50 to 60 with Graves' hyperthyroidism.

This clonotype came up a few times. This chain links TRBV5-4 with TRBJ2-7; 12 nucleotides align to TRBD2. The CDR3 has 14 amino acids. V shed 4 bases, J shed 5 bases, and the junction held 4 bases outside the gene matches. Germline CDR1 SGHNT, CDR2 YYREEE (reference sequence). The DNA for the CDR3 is TGTGCCAGCAGCGTACTAGCGGGAGGCCACGAGCAGTACTTC. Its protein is CASSVLAGGHEQYF.

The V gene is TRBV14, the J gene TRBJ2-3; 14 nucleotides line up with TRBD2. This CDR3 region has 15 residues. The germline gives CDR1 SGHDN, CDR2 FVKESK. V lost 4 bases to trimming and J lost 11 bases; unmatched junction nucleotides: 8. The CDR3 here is CASSRTSGRPIRQYF. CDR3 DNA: TGTGCCAGCAGCCGGACTAGCGGGAGGCCCATAAGGCAGTATTTT.

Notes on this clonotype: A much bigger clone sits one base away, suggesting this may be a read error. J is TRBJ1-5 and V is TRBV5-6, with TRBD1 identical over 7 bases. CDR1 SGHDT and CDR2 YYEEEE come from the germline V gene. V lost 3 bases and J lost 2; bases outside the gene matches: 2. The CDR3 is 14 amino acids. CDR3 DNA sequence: TGTGCCAGCAGCTACGACAGGGGCAATCAGCCCCAGCATTTT. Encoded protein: CASSYDRGNQPQHF.

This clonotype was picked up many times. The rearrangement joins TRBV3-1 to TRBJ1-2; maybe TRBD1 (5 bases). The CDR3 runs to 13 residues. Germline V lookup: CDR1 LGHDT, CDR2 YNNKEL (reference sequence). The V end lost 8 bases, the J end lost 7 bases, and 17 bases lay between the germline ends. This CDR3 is CASGGDLKAGYTF. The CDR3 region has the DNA TGTGCCAGCGGGGGGGACCTCAAGGCTGGCTACACCTTC.

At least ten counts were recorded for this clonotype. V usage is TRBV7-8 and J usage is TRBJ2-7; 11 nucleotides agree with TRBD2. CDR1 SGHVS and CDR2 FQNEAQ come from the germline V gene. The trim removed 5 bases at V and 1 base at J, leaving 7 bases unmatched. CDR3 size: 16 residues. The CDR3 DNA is TGTGCCAGCAGCCCCCTCCGACTAGCGGGATCCTACGAGCAGTACTTC. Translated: CASSPLRLAGSYEQYF. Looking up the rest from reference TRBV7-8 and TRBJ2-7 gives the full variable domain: GAGVSQSPRYKVAKRGQDVALRCDPISGHVSLFWYQQALGQGPEFLTYFQNEAQLDKSGLPSDRFFAERPEGSVSTLKIQRTQQEDSAVYLCASSPLRLAGSYEQYFGPGTRLTVT.

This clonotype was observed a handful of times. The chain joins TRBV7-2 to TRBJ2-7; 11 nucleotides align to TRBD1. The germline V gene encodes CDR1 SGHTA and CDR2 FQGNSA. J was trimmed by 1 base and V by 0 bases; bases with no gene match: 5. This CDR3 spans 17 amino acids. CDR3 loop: CASSLAPDRGLSYEQYF. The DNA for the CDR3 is TGTGCCAGCAGCTTAGCCCCGGACAGGGGGCTATCCTACGAGCAGTACTTC.

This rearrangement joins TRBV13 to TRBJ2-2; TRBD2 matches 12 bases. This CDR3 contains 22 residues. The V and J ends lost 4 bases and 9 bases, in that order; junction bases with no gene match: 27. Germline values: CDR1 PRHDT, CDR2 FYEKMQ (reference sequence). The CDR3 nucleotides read TGTGCCAGCAGCTCTACTCAACTCTTTACCCCGACTAGCGGGAGCCACCACCGGGAGCTGTTTTTT. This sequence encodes CASSSTQLFTPTSGSHHRELFF.

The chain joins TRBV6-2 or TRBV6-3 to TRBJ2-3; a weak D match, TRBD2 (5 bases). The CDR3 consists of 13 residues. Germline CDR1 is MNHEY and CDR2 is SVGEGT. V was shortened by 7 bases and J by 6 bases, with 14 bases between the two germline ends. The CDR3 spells CASTWEPGDTQYF. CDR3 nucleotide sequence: TGTGCCAGCACTTGGGAGCCGGGGGATACGCAGTATTTT.

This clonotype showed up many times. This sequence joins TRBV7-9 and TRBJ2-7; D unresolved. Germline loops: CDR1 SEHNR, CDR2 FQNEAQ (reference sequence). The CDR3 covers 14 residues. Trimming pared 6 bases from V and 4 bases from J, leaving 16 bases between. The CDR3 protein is CASSTSLLGYEQYF. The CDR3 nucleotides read TGTGCCAGCAGTACAAGCTTACTGGGTTACGAGCAGTACTTC.

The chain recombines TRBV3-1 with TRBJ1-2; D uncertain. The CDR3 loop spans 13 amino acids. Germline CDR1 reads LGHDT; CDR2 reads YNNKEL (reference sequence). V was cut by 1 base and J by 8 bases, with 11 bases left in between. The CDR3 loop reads CASSQAGRSGYTF. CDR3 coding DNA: TGTGCCAGCAGCCAAGCGGGCAGGTCCGGCTACACCTTC.

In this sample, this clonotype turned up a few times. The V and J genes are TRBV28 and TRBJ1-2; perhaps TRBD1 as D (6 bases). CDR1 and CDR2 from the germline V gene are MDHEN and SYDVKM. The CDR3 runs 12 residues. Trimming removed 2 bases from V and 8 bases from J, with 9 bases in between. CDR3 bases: TGTGCCAGCAGTTTACGGGGACAAGGCTACACCTTC. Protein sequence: CASSLRGQGYTF.

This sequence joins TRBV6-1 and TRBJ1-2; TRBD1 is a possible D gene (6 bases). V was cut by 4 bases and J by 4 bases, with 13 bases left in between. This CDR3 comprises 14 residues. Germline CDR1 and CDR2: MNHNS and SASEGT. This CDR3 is CASSANRDIYGYTF. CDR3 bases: TGTGCCAGCAGTGCCAATCGGGACATCTATGGCTACACCTTC.

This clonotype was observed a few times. The CDR3 nucleotides read TGTGCCAGTAGTATGTCGGGCGGGGTCAACACCGGGGAGCTGTTTTTT. Encoded protein: CASSMSGGVNTGELFF. The chain couples TRBV19 to TRBJ2-2, with D possibly being TRBD2 (6 bases). The V gene's germline CDR1 is LNHDA and CDR2 SQIVND (reference sequence). This CDR3 is built from 16 residues. The V end was cut by 3 bases, the J end by 2 bases, with 13 bases between.

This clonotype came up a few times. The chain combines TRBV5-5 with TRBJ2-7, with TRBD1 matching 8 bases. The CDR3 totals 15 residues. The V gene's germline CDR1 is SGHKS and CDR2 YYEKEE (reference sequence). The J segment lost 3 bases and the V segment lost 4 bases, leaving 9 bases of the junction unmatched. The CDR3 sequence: CASSASGTGIYEQYF. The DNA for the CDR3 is TGTGCCAGCAGCGCCTCCGGGACAGGAATCTACGAGCAGTACTTC. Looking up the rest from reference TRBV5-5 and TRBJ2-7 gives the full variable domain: DAGVTQSPTHLIKTRGQQVTLRCSPISGHKSVSWYQQVLGQGPQFIFQYYEKEERGRGNFPDRFSARQFPNYSSELNVNALLLGDSALYLCASSASGTGIYEQYFGPGTRLTVT.

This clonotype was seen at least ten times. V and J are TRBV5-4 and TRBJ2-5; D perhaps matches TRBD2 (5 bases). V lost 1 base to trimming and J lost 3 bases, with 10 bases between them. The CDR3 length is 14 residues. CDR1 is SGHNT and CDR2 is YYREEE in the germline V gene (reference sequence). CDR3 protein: CASSLRLAKETQYF. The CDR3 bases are TGTGCCAGCAGCTTGCGGCTAGCTAAAGAGACCCAGTACTTC. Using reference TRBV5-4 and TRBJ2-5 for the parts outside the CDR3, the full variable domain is ETGVTQSPTHLIKTRGQQVTLRCSSQSGHNTVSWYQQALGQGPQFIFQYYREEENGRGNFPPRFSGLQFPNYSSELNVNALELDDSALYLCASSLRLAKETQYFGPGTRLLVL.

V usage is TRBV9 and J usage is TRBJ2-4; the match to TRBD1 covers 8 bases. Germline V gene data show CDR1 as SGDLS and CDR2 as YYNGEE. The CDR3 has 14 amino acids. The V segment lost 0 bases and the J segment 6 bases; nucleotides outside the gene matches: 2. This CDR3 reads CASSVGTGGNIQYF. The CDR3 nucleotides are TGTGCCAGCAGCGTAGGTACAGGGGGAAACATTCAGTACTTC.

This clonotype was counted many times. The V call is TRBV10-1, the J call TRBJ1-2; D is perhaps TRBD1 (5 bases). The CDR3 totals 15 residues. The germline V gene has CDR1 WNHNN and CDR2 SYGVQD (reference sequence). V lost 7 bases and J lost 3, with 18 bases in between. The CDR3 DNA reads TGCGCCAGCACCAAAAGGGGCAGGGAGGACTATGGCTACACCTTC. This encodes CASTKRGREDYGYTF.